This T cell receptor beta chain was found in a study of T cells in women clearing cervical HPV infection. Study outcomes and limitations: Repertoire richness, not evenness, was significantly elevated in CIN3+ cases versus controls. Combining TCR richness with V gene abundances gave roughly 0.84 AUC.

The data were produced by immunoSEQ multiplex PCR, yet TCRdb's version contains in-frame clones alone and is incomplete. In total, the table holds about 35,000 clones. As regards this clone: Its antigen remains unknown. The CDR3 extends 3 residues past the end of the read, so its final part is completed from the germline J gene.

CDR1 is SNHLY and CDR2 is FYNNEI in the germline V gene. CDR3 size: 13 residues. The clonotype originates from a woman aged 18 to 69 with a cervical HPV16 infection that either progressed to CIN3+ or cleared (not recorded which). Material for sequencing was blood buffy coat. The chain combines TRBV2 with TRBJ2-5, with TRBD1 matching 10 bases. The covered CDR3 bases are TGTGCCATCGACAGGGGGACAGGGGATACC. Encoded protein: CAIDRGTGDT. The whole CDR3 region reads CAIDRGTGDTQYF.